This is a list of T cell receptor beta chains from one sample in a study of identifying expanded T cells in peripheral blood. Sequenced by immunoSEQ multiplex PCR; TCRdb stores in-frame clones only, minus some. Altogether roughly 96,000 clones are present, roughly 88% being singletons, with the ten largest covering approximately 5.3%. The sequenced sample consisted of blood. These receptors all stem from a person aged 18 to 69 in good health. Each CDR3 is given without its conserved first and last residue. Only part of the rows carry a size: once, few, many, or a class if the clone is expanded.

TRBJ2-1	.	TRBV12-5	ASGLGLPGTSGRANEQF
TRBJ2-1	few	TRBV4-1	ASSQGLRGLDEQF
TRBJ1-1	.	TRBV7-3	ASSLTGGPATEAF
TRBJ2-2	.	TRBV29-1	SVVTQGDTGELF
TRBJ1-2	few	TRBV2	ASSETDRGSWGYT
TRBJ1-1	.	TRBV27	AAGQGRYTEAF
TRBJ1-2	.	TRBV7-2	ASSWEQFSRVGYT
TRBJ1-2	.	TRBV4-3	ASSQDPSVAVGYT
TRBJ2-7	.	TRBV30	AWSVDGLYEQY
TRBJ1-5	.	TRBV6-5	ASSYGTSQPQH
TRBJ2-1	once	TRBV18	ASSPRQGSYNEQF
TRBJ1-2	few	TRBV5-1	ASSMDGDTSLYT
TRBJ2-7	few	TRBV2	ASSREGSEQY
TRBJ2-3	.	TRBV9	ASSVTSREMVAQY
TRBJ1-4	few	TRBV18	ASSINQGGSNEKLF